The rows below give T cell receptor beta chains drawn from one sample of a study of T cell responses to AZD1222 COVID-19 vaccine. The table came from immunoSEQ multiplex PCR; TCRdb's copy has only in-frame clones and leaves some out. Among about 85,000 clones listed, roughly nine tenths were seen once. Sequencing was performed on peripheral blood, taken on day 0 of AZD1222 vaccination. The receptors stem from an adult in good health. Both conserved end residues are part of each CDR3. The D gene is left open where the match is weak. Clone size appears in some rows only: once, few, many, or a class for an expanded clone.

D	size	V	J	DNA	CDR3
TRBD1	-	TRBV9	TRBJ1-1	TGTGCCAGCAGCCCCCCGGGACAGGGCGTGAACACTGAAGCTTTCTTT	CASSPPGQGVNTEAFF
-	once	TRBV19	TRBJ1-3	TGTGCCAGTAGTATTGGGAACTTGCGATACACCATATATTTT	CASSIGNLRYTIYF
-	-	TRBV6-1	TRBJ2-7	TGTGCCAGCAGGGGATTCTACGAGCAGTACTTC	CASRGFYEQYF
-	-	TRBV20-1	TRBJ2-1	TGCAGTGCTAGAGACCGGGAGCAGTTCTTC	CSARDREQFF
-	-	TRBV28	TRBJ2-5	TGTGCCAGCAGAGGAACAGAGACCCAGTACTTC	CASRGTETQYF
TRBD2	-	TRBV7-9	TRBJ2-5	TGTGCCAGCAGCACCCGACTAGCGGCCCAAGAGACCCAGTACTTC	CASSTRLAAQETQYF
-	-	TRBV7-9	TRBJ2-7	TGTGCCAGCAGCACCGGGACAACCGCAGGGTACTTC	CASSTGTTAGYF
-	once	TRBV9	TRBJ1-1	TGTGCCAGCAGCGTAGCCGTGAACACTGAAGCTTTCTTT	CASSVAVNTEAFF
-	-	TRBV5-6	TRBJ2-3	TGTGCCAGCACCTCCGAAGGGGCCCCCACAGATACGCAGTATTTT	CASTSEGAPTDTQYF
-	-	TRBV28	TRBJ1-5	TGTGCCAGCAGGTCCGGGCAGCCCCAGCATTTT	CASRSGQPQHF
-	-	TRBV27	TRBJ1-3	TGTGCCAGCAGGTATAGCTCTGGAAACACCATATATTTT	CASRYSSGNTIYF
TRBD1	-	TRBV19	TRBJ2-7	TGTGCCAGTAGTAACGGACAGGACTACGAGCAGTACTTC	CASSNGQDYEQYF
TRBD1	once	TRBV3-1/TRBV3-2	TRBJ1-1	TGTGCCAGCAGCCAAGGGGCATACAGGGGAGGCATGAACACTGAAGCTTTCTTT	CASSQGAYRGGMNTEAFF
-	-	TRBV5-4	TRBJ1-2	TGTGCCAGCAGCTCCGGACAGATCAACTATGGCTACACCTTC	CASSSGQINYGYTF
-	-	TRBV2	TRBJ1-3	TGTGCCAGCAGTGATATGGTCAGGCTCCCTTTTGGAAACACCATATATTTT	CASSDMVRLPFGNTIYF
-	-	TRBV7-2	TRBJ1-1	TGTGCCAGCAGCTTAGCGGCGAACATGAACACTGAAGCTTTCTTT	CASSLAANMNTEAFF
-	-	TRBV21-1	TRBJ2-5	TGTGCCACCGAGAAGCAGGCCCAAGAGACCCAGTACTTC	CATEKQAQETQYF
-	-	TRBV5-5	TRBJ2-7	TGTGCCAGCAGCTTGAAAGATTGGGGGAGGGAGCAGTACTTC	CASSLKDWGREQYF
-	once	TRBV6-2/TRBV6-3	TRBJ1-4	TGTGCCAGCAGTTACTCGAAGGGTCAAAAACTGTTTTTT	CASSYSKGQKLFF
TRBD1	-	TRBV3-1/TRBV3-2	TRBJ1-2	TGTGCCAGCAGCCTTGACAGGGCGTGGGGCTACACCTTC	CASSLDRAWGYTF
-	-	TRBV6-5	TRBJ1-2	TGTGCCAGCAGTTACCAGGCCGGGAGCACTAACTATGGCTACACCTTC	CASSYQAGSTNYGYTF
-	-	TRBV5-1	TRBJ2-5	TGCGCCAGCAGCACCTCCCCGACAGGCCAAGAGACCCAGTACTTC	CASSTSPTGQETQYF
-	-	TRBV5-1	TRBJ2-1	TGCGCCAGCAGCTTGGATCAGGGGGGACTCAATGAGCAGTTCTTC	CASSLDQGGLNEQFF
-	-	TRBV7-2	TRBJ1-4	TGTGCCAGCAGCTTCACAGGCATAGCACAAACAACTAATGAAAAACTGTTTTTT	CASSFTGIAQTTNEKLFF
-	-	TRBV10-3	TRBJ1-4	TGTGCCATCAGTGAAAGTGAATCCACCGCGGCTAATGAAAAACTGTTTTTT	CAISESESTAANEKLFF
-	-	TRBV29-1	TRBJ1-2	TGCGGGGCTCGGGGAGATGGTAACTATGGCTACACCTTC	CGARGDGNYGYTF
-	-	TRBV5-4	TRBJ1-5	TGTGCCAGCAGCCCCTGGGGTAGCAATCAGCCCCAGCATTTT	CASSPWGSNQPQHF
TRBD2	once	TRBV6-5	TRBJ2-4	TGTGCCAGCAGGGAGACTAGCGGGAGGATGATCTACTTC	CASRETSGRMIYF
-	-	TRBV18	TRBJ2-7	TGTGCCAGCTCACCACGGGCTGGACAAGAAGGGCAGTACTTC	CASSPRAGQEGQYF
-	-	TRBV4-3	TRBJ1-2	TGCGCCAGCAGCCAAGATGTGGGACGGACCTATGGCTACACCTTC	CASSQDVGRTYGYTF
TRBD1	-	TRBV7-9	TRBJ1-4	TGTGCCAGCAGCCCTGGGACAGGAGAGCTTGAAAAACTGTTTTTT	CASSPGTGELEKLFF
-	-	TRBV20-1	TRBJ2-3	TGCAGTGCTAGTCGGAACACAGATACGCAGTATTTT	CSASRNTDTQYF
TRBD2	-	TRBV10-2	TRBJ2-7	TGCGCCACCCAACTAGCGGGAGTAAGGTACGAGCAGTACTTC	CATQLAGVRYEQYF
TRBD2	-	TRBV4-3	TRBJ2-3	TGCGCCAGCAGCCAGGGGACACTAGCGGGGGCCACAGATACGCAGTATTTT	CASSQGTLAGATDTQYF
TRBD1	-	TRBV18	TRBJ2-2	TGTGCCAGCTCCCAAACCTTTCGGACAGGGCAAACCGGGGAGCTGTTTTTT	CASSQTFRTGQTGELFF
-	-	TRBV6-6	TRBJ1-2	TGTGCCAGCAGTCCAGTCCGAGGGGGTAATGGCTACACCTTC	CASSPVRGGNGYTF
-	-	TRBV7-8	TRBJ1-1	TGTGCCAGCAGCTTAGTGGACAACCTGAACACTGAAGCTTTCTTT	CASSLVDNLNTEAFF
TRBD2	-	TRBV5-4	TRBJ2-1	TGTGCCAGCAGCGCCTGCCGAAATCCGGCGACTAGCGGGAAATACAATGAGCAGTTCTTC	CASSACRNPATSGKYNEQFF
TRBD1	-	TRBV9	TRBJ1-2	TGTGCCAGCAGCGCCCAGGGGGGGAATAACTATGGCTACACCTTC	CASSAQGGNNYGYTF
-	-	TRBV27	TRBJ1-5	TGTGCCAGCAGTTTATCTCCCCCGAGGTTATATAGCAATCAGCCCCAGCATTTT	CASSLSPPRLYSNQPQHF
-	once	TRBV30	TRBJ2-5	TGTGCCTGGAAAGGGGTGCGGGAGACCCAGTACTTC	CAWKGVRETQYF
-	-	TRBV30	TRBJ1-2	TGTGCCTGGAGTCGACAGGTTGGCTACACCTTC	CAWSRQVGYTF
-	once	TRBV25-1	TRBJ1-4	TGTGCCAGCTCCATCGAAGGGGTGGGTGAAAAACTGTTTTTT	CASSIEGVGEKLFF
TRBD2	-	TRBV5-4	TRBJ2-1	TGTGCCAGCAGCTCGGGACTAGCGGGAGGCGGCTCCTACAATGAGCAGTTCTTC	CASSSGLAGGGSYNEQFF
-	-	TRBV6-5	TRBJ2-1	TGTGCCAGCATCCGGAGGGGATACAATGAGCAGTTCTTC	CASIRRGYNEQFF
-	once	TRBV27	TRBJ1-2	TGTGCCAGCAGTTTAAATCCTCTGGCAGGGACTAACTATGGCTACACCTTC	CASSLNPLAGTNYGYTF
-	-	TRBV7-9	TRBJ1-1	TGTGCCAGCACCAACGCGGGGGCAAACACTGAAGCTTTCTTT	CASTNAGANTEAFF
-	-	TRBV9	TRBJ2-3	TGTGCCAGCAGCGCCAGACTAGAGGGGGCTACGCAGTATTTT	CASSARLEGATQYF
-	-	TRBV6-5	TRBJ1-3	TGTGCCAGCAGTCCACGGACAGCAGGAAACACCATATATTTT	CASSPRTAGNTIYF
-	-	TRBV30	TRBJ1-1	TGTGCCTGGAGTGTACAAGGGTTTCGCATGAACACTGAAGCTTTCTTT	CAWSVQGFRMNTEAFF
-	-	TRBV30	TRBJ1-6	TGTGCCTGGAGCTACCGGGACTCCTATAATTCACCCCTCCACTTT	CAWSYRDSYNSPLHF
TRBD1	-	TRBV6-5	TRBJ1-2	TGTGCCAGCAGTTCGACAGGGGACTATGGCTACACCTTC	CASSSTGDYGYTF